Shown below are 23 T cell receptor beta chains from a single sample sequenced in a study of technical replicates of blood from a few donors. The protocol was immunoSEQ multiplex PCR, while the TCRdb copy is restricted to in-frame clones and leaves out a portion. The data show some 83,000 clones, more than 90% seen once. Source material: T cells isolated from PBMCs. The receptors derive from a human donor in good health.

The chain carries TRBV11-3 and TRBJ2-3; TRBD1 aligns across 8 bases. Germline V CDR1 and CDR2: SGHNT, YENEEA. Germline trimming cut 3 bases from V and 0 bases from J; bases unmatched to any gene: 5. This CDR3 comprises 16 residues. The CDR3: CASSFRQGSSTDTQYF. CDR3 DNA sequence: TGTGCCAGCAGCTTCCGACAGGGGTCTAGCACAGATACGCAGTATTTT.

This rearrangement joins TRBV19 to TRBJ1-5; D is unclear. The CDR3 loop spans 16 amino acids. Trimming took off 3 bases at V and 1 base at J, with 13 bases between the two ends. From germline, CDR1 is LNHDA and CDR2 SQIVND (reference sequence). The DNA of the CDR3 is TGTGCCAGTAGTATTTATGTGGCTCAGAGCAATCAGCCCCAGCATTTT. Encoded protein: CASSIYVAQSNQPQHF.

V gene TRBV10-3 combines with J gene TRBJ2-7; the match to TRBD2 covers 7 bases. Trimming took 7 bases from V and 1 from J; bases not matched to a gene: 7. Germline CDR1 is ENHRY and CDR2 is SYGVKD. This CDR3 is built from 14 residues. The CDR3 bases are TGTGCCATCACAAATACGGGGGGATCCTACGAGCAGTACTTC. It encodes CAITNTGGSYEQYF.

This chain connects TRBV4-1 to TRBJ2-2; D might be TRBD1 (6 bases). Trimming pared 5 bases from V and 1 base from J, leaving 26 bases between. This CDR3 comprises 20 residues. Germline V gene sequence: CDR1 MGHRA, CDR2 YSYEKL. The CDR3 spells CASSSRDIVWGLMNTGELFF. The CDR3 coding sequence is TGCGCCAGCAGCTCACGGGACATCGTGTGGGGTCTGATGAACACCGGGGAGCTGTTTTTT.

The J gene is TRBJ2-5, the V gene TRBV4-1; 8 positions agree with TRBD2. The CDR3 extends over 19 amino acids. CDR1 is MGHRA and CDR2 is YSYEKL in the germline V gene. V shed 1 base and J 1 base; nucleotides not matched to a gene: 14. This CDR3 reads CASSQVPGFSGALQETQYF. As DNA, the CDR3 is TGCGCCAGCAGCCAAGTCCCCGGTTTTAGCGGGGCCCTCCAAGAGACCCAGTACTTC.

This clone was recorded only once. V and J are TRBV28 and TRBJ1-1; perhaps TRBD1 as D (6 bases). Per the germline V gene, CDR1 is MDHEN and CDR2 is SYDVKM. The CDR3 totals 15 residues. V lost 8 bases to trimming and J lost 5 bases, with 21 bases between them. The CDR3, as DNA: TGTGCCAGCCAACCACTGACGGCGAGGGGGACTGAAGCTTTCTTT. Its translation is CASQPLTARGTEAFF.

This clone was seen only once. The V and J genes are TRBV6-5 and TRBJ2-1; D unresolved. Trimming pared 4 bases from V and 7 bases from J, leaving 14 bases between. Germline CDR1 reads MNHEY; CDR2 reads SVGAGI. This CDR3 spans 14 amino acids. In DNA, the CDR3 is TGTGCCAGCAGTTTAGACGGCCACGGGAATGAGCAGTTCTTC. Residues: CASSLDGHGNEQFF.

This chain joins TRBV16 and TRBJ1-5; D might be TRBD1 (5 bases). Germline CDR1 reads KGHSY; CDR2 reads FQNENV. V dropped 2 bases and J dropped 0 bases, with 17 bases sitting between them. The CDR3 totals 18 residues. This CDR3 is CASSQRPPRDYSNQPQHF. The CDR3 DNA follows: TGTGCCAGCAGCCAACGGCCTCCCAGGGACTATAGCAATCAGCCCCAGCATTTT.

This chain links TRBV5-8 with TRBJ2-7, with 8 bases that match TRBD2. The end of the DNA aligns better with TRBJ2-5, so the J call may be wrong. This CDR3 spans 13 amino acids. Germline V CDR1 and CDR2: SGHTS, YDEGEE. CDR3 DNA: TGTGCCAGCAGCTTGTCCGGGGGGGGGACCCAGTACTTC. Translated, it gives CASSLSGGGTQYF.

This chain links TRBV30 with TRBJ1-2; D remains ambiguous. The CDR3 sequence is 12 residues long. CDR1 is GTSNPN and CDR2 is SVGIG in the germline V gene (reference sequence). Trimming removed 3 bases at V and 8 bases at J, with 13 bases between. The CDR3 sequence is CAWSREVPGYTF. Here the CDR3 DNA reads TGTGCCTGGAGCCGGGAAGTACCGGGCTACACCTTC.

DNA for the CDR3: TGTGCCAGCAGTGACCCCTTAGCGGGAGGGGTGAATGAGCAGTTCTTC. Translating gives CASSDPLAGGVNEQFF. V usage is TRBV6-4 and J usage is TRBJ2-1, with 11 nucleotides matching TRBD2. The CDR3 is made up of 16 amino acids. Trimming at V came to 2 bases and at J to 7 bases, leaving 7 bases not matched to a gene. CDR1 and CDR2 (germline): MRHNA, SNTAGT.

This clone was seen a single time. V gene TRBV28 combines with J gene TRBJ2-7; no firm D call. The CDR3 is made up of 14 amino acids. Germline assignment: CDR1 MDHEN and CDR2 SYDVKM. Trimming removed 7 bases from V and 2 bases from J, with 15 bases in between. Written as DNA, the CDR3 is TGTGCCAGCAAAGCACATGACACGACCTACGAGCAGTACTTC. Translated: CASKAHDTTYEQYF.

The chain uses TRBV7-9 and TRBJ2-5; 9 positions agree with TRBD1. Trimming removed 3 bases from V and 5 bases from J; junction bases left unmatched: 4. Germline values: CDR1 SEHNR, CDR2 FQNEAQ (reference sequence). The CDR3 is made up of 14 amino acids. The CDR3 DNA follows: TGTGCCAGCAGCTTTAACAGGGGGCGGGAGACCCAGTACTTC. It specifies CASSFNRGRETQYF.

The rearrangement links TRBV5-1 to TRBJ2-7, with D possibly TRBD2 on 5 matching bases. There are 14 residues in the CDR3. Germline assignment: CDR1 SGHRS and CDR2 YFSETQ. The V end lost 0 bases, the J end lost 5 bases, and 12 bases lay between the germline ends. This CDR3 is CASSLDGSRDEQYF. The CDR3 DNA reads as TGCGCCAGCAGCTTGGACGGTTCGAGGGACGAGCAGTACTTC.

The V call is TRBV25-1, the J call TRBJ2-5; the D is unclear. V was pared by 5 bases and J by 0 bases, with 4 bases between. The CDR3 has 12 residues. Germline lookup yields CDR1 MGHDK and CDR2 SYGVNS. The CDR3 DNA sequence: TGTGCCAGCAGTCAGTACCAAGAGACCCAGTACTTC. Translated, it gives CASSQYQETQYF.

The J gene is TRBJ2-2, the V gene TRBV4-1; D unresolved. Germline values: CDR1 MGHRA, CDR2 YSYEKL. This CDR3 has 13 residues. Trimming took off 3 bases at V and 5 bases at J, with 7 bases between the two ends. This CDR3 is CASSQSATGELFF. In nucleotides, the CDR3 is TGCGCCAGCAGCCAGTCAGCGACCGGGGAGCTGTTTTTT.

This clone is a singleton in its sample. The V gene is TRBV11-2, the J gene TRBJ2-5, with TRBD1 matching 11 bases. V shed 4 bases, J shed 5 bases, and the junction held 6 bases outside the gene matches. The germline CDR1 and CDR2 sequences are SGHAT and FQNNGV. This CDR3 contains 15 residues. The CDR3 region is CASSSRTGGVETQYF. Here the CDR3 DNA reads TGTGCCAGCAGCTCCCGGACAGGGGGCGTGGAGACCCAGTACTTC.

The rearrangement links TRBV6-1 to TRBJ1-2; 9 nucleotides agree with TRBD1. Germline lookup yields CDR1 MNHNS and CDR2 SASEGT. The V and J ends lost 5 bases and 7 bases, in that order; junction bases with no gene match: 8. CDR3 size: 14 residues. The DNA for the CDR3 is TGTGCCAGCAGTAGGGACAGGGAAGGTTCTGGCTACACCTTC. Protein sequence: CASSRDREGSGYTF.

Points on this clone: In the same sample, other DNA sequences code for this CDR3. J is TRBJ2-6 and V is TRBV5-1, with D tentatively TRBD2 (5 bases). Germline CDR1 reads SGHRS; CDR2 reads YFSETQ. V gave up 4 bases and J gave up 1 base, with 6 bases separating them. CDR3 length: 14 amino acids. CDR3 residues: CASSGGSGANVLTF. The CDR3 DNA reads as TGCGCCAGCAGCGGCGGGTCTGGGGCCAACGTCCTGACTTTC.

V gene TRBV4-1 combines with J gene TRBJ2-1; D unresolved. The germline V and J ends were trimmed by 0 bases and 7 bases, with 4 bases remaining between them. Germline CDR1 and CDR2: MGHRA and YSYEKL. This CDR3 contains 12 residues. CDR3 DNA sequence: TGCGCCAGCAGCCAAGATCCGAATGAGCAGTTCTTC. It yields the protein CASSQDPNEQFF.

The V and J genes are TRBV7-2 and TRBJ2-2; D is unclear. Germline CDR1 and CDR2: SGHTA and FQGNSA. The V end was cut by 2 bases, the J end by 8 bases, with 6 bases between. The CDR3 loop spans 12 amino acids. The CDR3 DNA follows: TGTGCCAGCAGCTTATCGACTGGGGAGCTGTTTTTT. Translating gives CASSLSTGELFF.

This clone was detected only once. This chain uses TRBV19 with TRBJ1-5, with 7 bases aligning to TRBD1. CDR3 length equals 17 residues. CDR1 and CDR2 (germline): LNHDA, SQIVND (reference sequence). V gave up 5 bases and J gave up 2 bases; unmatched junction bases: 12. CDR3 region: CASSPDPPDRGNQPQHF. CDR3 bases: TGTGCCAGTAGTCCCGACCCCCCCGACAGGGGCAATCAGCCCCAGCATTTT.

V is TRBV29-1 and J is TRBJ1-1; 7 nucleotides align to TRBD1. The CDR3 extends over 12 amino acids. Trimming at V came to 0 bases and at J to 6 bases, leaving 1 base not matched to a gene. Per the germline V gene, CDR1 is SQVTM and CDR2 is ANQGSEA. In DNA form, the CDR3 reads TGCAGCGTTGAAGAAGGGACAGCTGAAGCTTTCTTT. Its translation is CSVEEGTAEAFF.